Sequencing of this TCR beta chain was carried out in a study of blood T cell repertoires in COVID-19. Study-level information: The study drew acute and convalescent COVID-19 samples from the United States, Italy and Spain. Sample material is recorded as cDNA or gDNA derived from T cells, B-cell-depleted T cells, or PBMCs.

Participant-reported clinical history was the basis for cohort assignment. Among Cohort 3 donors, those recovered had two negative PCRs, clearance, or symptom resolution. This clone was counted once. Some clones are missing from TCRdb's copy, which holds only in-frame ones; the method was immunoSEQ multiplex PCR. The table records about 330,000 clones, just over 85% of them present only once. The CDR3 loop spans 16 amino acids. CDR1 and CDR2 from the germline V gene are SEHNR and FQNEAQ (reference sequence). V shed 4 bases, J shed 2 bases, and the junction held 6 bases outside the gene matches. This TCR derives from a woman between 18 and 29 years old who had recovered from COVID-19. The chain employs TRBV7-9 and TRBJ2-3; 10 bases fit TRBD1. The sample was PBMCs or T cells enriched from blood (not recorded which). In DNA, the CDR3 is TGTGCCAGCAGCTCCGGACAGGGGGGACCCACAGATACGCAGTATTTT. Protein sequence: CASSSGQGGPTDTQYF.